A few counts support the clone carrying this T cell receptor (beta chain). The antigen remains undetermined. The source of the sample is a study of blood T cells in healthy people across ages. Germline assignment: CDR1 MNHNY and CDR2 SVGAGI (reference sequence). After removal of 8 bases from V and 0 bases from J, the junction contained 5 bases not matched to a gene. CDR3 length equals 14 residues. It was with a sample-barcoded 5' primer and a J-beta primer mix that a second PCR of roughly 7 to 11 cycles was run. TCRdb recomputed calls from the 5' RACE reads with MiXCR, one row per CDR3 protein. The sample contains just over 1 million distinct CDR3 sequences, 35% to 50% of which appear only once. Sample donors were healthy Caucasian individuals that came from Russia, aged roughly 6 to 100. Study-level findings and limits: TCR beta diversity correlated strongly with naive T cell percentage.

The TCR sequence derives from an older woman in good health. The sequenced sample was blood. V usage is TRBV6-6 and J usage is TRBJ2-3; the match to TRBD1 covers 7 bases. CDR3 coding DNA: TGTGCCAGCCGGACAGGCGGTAGCACAGATACGCAGTATTTT. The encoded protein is CASRTGGSTDTQYF.